This T cell receptor beta chain was retrieved from a study of blood T cell repertoires in COVID-19. Study-level information: Some COVID-19 samples were acute and others convalescent; all came from the United States, Italy and Spain. PBMCs, B-cell-depleted T cells, or T cells provided the cDNA or gDNA that made up the material.

In the original analysis: Cell counts per sample came from amplifying reference gene primers. The repertoire was sequenced with immunoSEQ multiplex PCR; TCRdb's copy has only in-frame clones and lacks some. V and J calls plus clone size are reproduced from that table; the DNA served to infer D and trimming. The sample carries under 250,000 clones, roughly 85% recorded once. V lost 4 bases and J lost 4, with 11 bases in between. The CDR3 spans 14 residues. Germline V gene data show CDR1 as SGHRS and CDR2 as YFSETQ. The sample taken for sequencing was peripheral blood. This chain uses TRBV5-1 with TRBJ1-4; D might be TRBD1 (5 bases). This sequence was found in a woman aged 70-85 years with active or convalescent COVID-19. The CDR3 DNA sequence: TGCGCCAGCAGCCAGGACACTGGTAATGAAAAACTGTTTTTT. Protein: CASSQDTGNEKLFF.